This TCR beta chain came from a study of radiation and T cells in renal cell carcinoma. Points from the study as a whole: Pretreatment tumor biopsies were lacking, so baseline clonotypes are unknown. In blood, top tumor clones expanded by 2 weeks, shrinking by 4.

Notes on this clone: Its cognate antigen is unknown.

Germline V CDR1 and CDR2: LNHDA, SQIVND (reference sequence). V was trimmed by 0 bases and J by 5 bases, leaving 16 bases between them. This CDR3 is built from 16 residues. This table comes from immunoSEQ multiplex PCR, and its TCRdb copy is limited to in-frame clones, with some not included. The sample records 150,000 to 200,000 clones, about 88% being singletons. Documented time point: blood 4 weeks post-SBRT, at nephrectomy. Indicated treatment: 15 Gy SBRT to primary tumor, nephrectomy 4 weeks later. Nephrectomy followed 15 Gy stereotactic body radiation by 4 weeks. The patient's renal cell carcinoma had clear cell pathology.

This sample comprised blood, obtained from a patient whose treatment included radiotherapy and nephrectomy. This chain uses TRBV19 with TRBJ1-2; D gene ambiguous. The TCR was taken from a woman between 50 and 59 years old with renal cell carcinoma. In DNA form, the CDR3 reads TGTGCCAGTAGTATAGACCCCTCTGAAGGGAAGTATGGCTACACCTTC. Translating gives CASSIDPSEGKYGYTF.